This record concerns one T cell receptor (beta chain) sequence. What it binds is not known. The Oncomine TCR Beta short-read assay sequenced DNA from cultured CD4+ T cells. Researchers extracted genomic DNA from CD4+ T cells that had been cultured. TCRdb processed the PCR reads anew with MiXCR; each CDR3 protein has one entry. The sample records thousands of distinct CDR3 sequences, 15% being singletons. The data were obtained in a study of vaccination and CD4 T cells after COVID-19. For the study at large: Two of the convalescents were Hispanic, and convalescents were six males and four females. Each individual in the study obtained two doses of BNT162b2 or mRNA-1273 vaccine. Study conclusions and caveats: Spike mono-reactivity was found in 304 of the 307 vaccine-specific clones identified in convalescent patients.

Treatment reported: approximately nine-day PBMC culture with coronavirus spike peptide pools or control peptides (ViraFEST assay). This TCR came from a human donor who had recovered from COVID-19. Specimen: CD4+ T cells from blood, cultured in vitro.

DNA for the CDR3: TGCGCCAGCAGCCTTCAGACAGGTTCTTCCTACGAGCAGTACTTC. Translating gives CASSLQTGSSYEQYF. The chain uses TRBV4-1 and TRBJ2-7; tentatively, D is TRBD1 (6 bases). The germline V and J ends were trimmed by 4 bases and 1 base, with 14 bases remaining between them. Germline V lookup: CDR1 MGHRA, CDR2 YSYEKL. The CDR3 consists of 15 residues.